This passage covers 17 T cell receptor beta chains from one sample sequenced in a study of blood T cell repertoires in COVID-19. Produced via immunoSEQ multiplex PCR; TCRdb's table is partial and in-frame only. The table includes a few hundred thousand clones, roughly 80% detected once. What was sequenced was PBMCs or T cells enriched from blood (not recorded which). These TCRs come from a middle-aged man who had been exposed to COVID-19.

The rearrangement links TRBV29-1 to TRBJ2-3, with D perhaps TRBD2 (5 bases). This CDR3 is 14 amino acids long. Germline loops: CDR1 SQVTM, CDR2 ANQGSEA. V was trimmed by 7 bases and J by 2 bases, leaving 16 bases between them. The CDR3: CSAIRAGYTDTQYF. The CDR3, as DNA: TGCAGCGCTATTAGGGCGGGCTACACAGATACGCAGTATTTT.

This chain links TRBV10-1 with TRBJ2-2; TRBD1 matches at 7 bases. The ends lost 6 bases at V and 1 base at J; junction bases unmatched: 2. Germline CDR1 WNHNN, CDR2 SYGVQD (reference sequence). CDR3 length: 14 amino acids. In nucleotides, the CDR3 is TGCGCCAGCAGACAGGGGCTGAACACCGGGGAGCTGTTTTTT. Residues: CASRQGLNTGELFF.

V is TRBV10-3 and J is TRBJ2-1; possibly TRBD1 for D (5 bases). Germline V gene data show CDR1 as ENHRY and CDR2 as SYGVKD. The CDR3 sequence is 18 residues long. The V end lost 0 bases, the J end lost 4 bases, and 19 bases lay between the germline ends. CDR3 sequence reads: CAISESYKGAGLYNEQFF. For the CDR3, the DNA is TGTGCCATCAGTGAGTCTTATAAAGGGGCAGGTCTATACAATGAGCAGTTCTTC.

The gene calls are TRBV7-3 and TRBJ2-1; 9 bases map to TRBD2. CDR1 and CDR2 from the germline V gene are SGHTA and FQGTGA. The CDR3 sequence is 13 residues long. The ends lost 5 bases at V and 8 bases at J; junction bases unmatched: 4. The chain's CDR3 is CASSPAGGYEQFF. The CDR3 coding sequence is TGTGCCAGCAGCCCAGCGGGAGGCTATGAGCAGTTCTTC.

This chain links TRBV21-1 with TRBJ2-2; TRBD1, as called in the table, went unchecked against the DNA. TRBV21-1 is flagged as a pseudogene. CDR3 length: 18 residues. The CDR3 region has the DNA TGTGCCAGCAGCAAAAAGGGGGCGGGACAGGGAAACACCGGGGAGCTGTTTTTT. Its protein is CASSKKGAGQGNTGELFF.

The CDR3 nucleotides read TGTGCCAGTTCACAGGGGGTTAGGGCCGGGGAGCTGTTTTTT. Translation: CASSQGVRAGELFF. The chain couples TRBV7-8 to TRBJ2-2; 8 bases map to TRBD1. CDR1 is SGHVS and CDR2 is FQNEAQ in the germline V gene. This CDR3 spans 14 amino acids. V lost 9 bases to trimming and J lost 6 bases; unmatched junction nucleotides: 9.

This chain uses TRBV3-1 (or the pseudogene TRBV3-2) with TRBJ2-5; a weak D match, TRBD2 (6 bases). Deletions cut 0 bases from V and 6 bases from J, with 14 bases between. Germline lookup yields CDR1 LGHDT and CDR2 YNNKEL (reference sequence). This CDR3 contains 15 residues. CDR3 residues: CASSQDYGGFQTQYF. In DNA, the CDR3 is TGTGCCAGCAGCCAAGATTACGGGGGATTTCAGACCCAGTACTTC.

V and J are TRBV6-5 and TRBJ1-3, with D possibly being TRBD1 (6 bases). CDR3 length: 15 amino acids. The germline gives CDR1 MNHEY, CDR2 SVGAGI. V lost 6 bases, J lost 0 bases, and 12 bases lay in between. CDR3 in amino acids: CASSPMDSSGNTIYF. The DNA of the CDR3 is TGTGCCAGCAGCCCGATGGACAGCTCTGGAAACACCATATATTTT.

CDR3 nucleotides: TGTGCCTGGAGCACTTTAAGGGGCACTGAAGCTTTCTTT. It is translated as CAWSTLRGTEAFF. The V call is TRBV30, the J call TRBJ1-1, with D possibly matching TRBD1 (5 bases). The CDR3 contains 13 residues. CDR1 is GTSNPN and CDR2 is SVGIG in the germline V gene (reference sequence). Trimming shortened V by 3 bases and J by 4 bases, and 12 bases separated the two germline ends.

This clone was seen a single time. The rearrangement links TRBV7-6 to TRBJ2-1; D perhaps matches TRBD2 (6 bases). Trimming left V 5 bases short and J 6 bases short, with 20 bases between. Germline V gives CDR1 SGHVS, CDR2 FNYEAQ. The CDR3 consists of 16 residues. CDR3 sequence: CASSPGSLANRNEQFF. The CDR3 bases are TGTGCCAGCAGCCCCGGATCGCTAGCGAACCGCAATGAGCAGTTCTTC. Together with reference TRBV7-6 and TRBJ2-1, the CDR3 gives the full variable domain: GAGVSQSPRYKVTKRGQDVALRCDPISGHVSLYWYRQALGQGPEFLTYFNYEAQQDKSGLPNDRFSAERPEGSISTLTIQRTEQRDSAMYRCASSPGSLANRNEQFFGPGTRLTVL.

V is TRBV5-1 and J is TRBJ2-2, with TRBD2 as a possible D gene (6 bases). The V and J ends lost 0 bases and 0 bases respectively, with 6 bases between them. The CDR3 extends over 15 amino acids. Germline CDR1 SGHRS, CDR2 YFSETQ. DNA of the CDR3: TGCGCCAGCAGCTTGGGGGGGGCGAACACCGGGGAGCTGTTTTTT. Its translation is CASSLGGANTGELFF.

The V and J genes are TRBV10-2 and TRBJ1-2; a possible D gene is TRBD1 (6 bases). There are 14 residues in the CDR3. Trimming took 5 bases from V and 4 from J, leaving 14 bases between them. Germline-derived CDR1 and CDR2 are WSHSY and SAAADI. CDR3 nucleotides: TGCGCCAGCAGTCCGGGCCGAGGGGGCTATGGCTACACCTTC. It codes for CASSPGRGGYGYTF.

The genes are TRBV11-2 and TRBJ2-1, with 9 bases lining up with TRBD2. The germline V gene encodes CDR1 SGHAT and CDR2 FQNNGV. The CDR3 totals 19 residues. The trim removed 6 bases at V and 1 base at J, leaving 16 bases unmatched. The CDR3 nucleotides are TGTGCCAGCAGTACCTCTGGGCGGGAGGGCCAATTTTCCTACAATGAGCAGTTCTTC. Amino acids: CASSTSGREGQFSYNEQFF.

The chain carries TRBV5-1 and TRBJ2-2, with 10 bases identical to TRBD2. Germline CDR1 is SGHRS and CDR2 is YFSETQ. CDR3 length: 17 residues. The trim removed 1 base at V and 5 bases at J, leaving 8 bases unmatched. CDR3 sequence reads: CASSLKAGGLRTGELFF. The CDR3 nucleotides read TGCGCCAGCAGCTTGAAAGCGGGAGGGTTAAGAACCGGGGAGCTGTTTTTT.

The V and J genes are TRBV5-1 and TRBJ2-7, with TRBD2 identical over 12 bases. CDR1 is SGHRS and CDR2 is YFSETQ in the germline V gene. Germline trimming cut 3 bases from V and 3 bases from J; bases unmatched to any gene: 4. The CDR3 runs to 15 residues. CDR3 DNA sequence: TGCGCCAGCAGCTGGACTAGCGGGAAGTTCTACGAGCAGTACTTC. Residues: CASSWTSGKFYEQYF. The full variable domain, its missing parts supplied by reference TRBV5-1 and TRBJ2-7, is KAGVTQTPRYLIKTRGQQVTLSCSPISGHRSVSWYQQTPGQGLQFLFEYFSETQRNKGNFPGRFSGRQFSNSRSEMNVSTLELGDSALYLCASSWTSGKFYEQYFGPGTRLTVT.

This sequence joins TRBV20-1 and TRBJ2-1; no definite D call. The germline CDR1 and CDR2 sequences are DFQATT and SNEGSKA (reference sequence). The CDR3 is made up of 11 amino acids. Trimming pared 3 bases from V and 8 bases from J, leaving 8 bases between. CDR3 loop: CSARSEYEQFF. The CDR3 coding sequence is TGCAGTGCTAGGAGTGAATATGAGCAGTTCTTC.

The rearrangement uses TRBV6-5 and TRBJ2-7; a weak D match, TRBD1 (6 bases). This CDR3 region has 15 residues. The V and J ends lost 5 bases and 4 bases respectively, with 18 bases between them. Per the germline V gene, CDR1 is MNHEY and CDR2 is SVGAGI. CDR3 sequence: CASSSTVGGGYEQYF. The DNA for the CDR3 is TGTGCCAGCAGTAGTACAGTTGGGGGCGGATACGAGCAGTACTTC.